The clone carrying this T cell receptor (beta chain) was picked up one time. The CDR3 spans 14 residues. Germline loops: CDR1 SGHAT, CDR2 FQDESV (reference sequence). V dropped 6 bases and J dropped 0 bases, with 12 bases sitting between them. MiXCR was run by TCRdb on the 5' RACE reads, yielding one entry per CDR3 protein. The sample has about 61,000 distinct CDR3 sequences, roughly 30% seen once. The receptor comes from a female donor with breast cancer. The chain carries TRBV11-1 and TRBJ2-7; D remains unclear. Sample: tumor-infiltrating naive CD4+ T cells sorted from the breast tumor. The subset: naive CD4+ T cells, CD4+CD45RA+CD25-. The CDR3 nucleotides read TGTGCCAGCAGTCAATACGGAAGCTCCTACGAGCAGTACTTC. Protein sequence: CASSQYGSSYEQYF.